This TCR beta chain appears in the sequencing data of a study of blood T cells in healthy people across ages. This CDR3 region has 15 residues. Per germline, CDR1 MNHNY and CDR2 SVGAGI (reference sequence). J lost 5 bases, V lost 2 bases, and 6 bases had no gene match. The amount of total RNA extracted per sample was at least 6 micrograms. Using a J-beta primer mix together with a sample-barcoded 5' primer, a second PCR was run for about 6 to 11 cycles. TCRdb reprocessed the 5' RACE reads with MiXCR, giving one entry per CDR3 protein. The table shows about 630,000 distinct CDR3 sequences, with roughly 21% occurring only once. In its sample, this clonotype was seen a few times.

The chain joins TRBV6-6 to TRBJ2-1, with 7 bases that match TRBD2. The clonotype comes from a man aged 65 to 85 in good health. Sequencing used blood. This CDR3 reads CASSYKAGLNNEQFF. The CDR3 DNA is TGTGCCAGCAGTTACAAAGCGGGACTAAACAATGAGCAGTTCTTC.